Shown below are 22 T cell receptor beta chains from a single sample sequenced in a study of blood T cells in healthy people across ages. Combining a sample-barcoded 5' primer with a J-beta primer mix, a second PCR ran for roughly 7 to 11 cycles. One entry per CDR3 protein, called by TCRdb with MiXCR from the 5' RACE reads. The repertoire consists of 800,000 or so distinct CDR3 sequences, with 25% occurring once and the leading ten covering 3% to 4.5%. The same data also went into a second study, on T cells of mothers and their children.

Sequenced material: blood. The source is a boy between 10 and 17 years old in good health.

The chain is built from TRBV7-2 and TRBJ1-2; D may be TRBD1 (6 bases). Germline loops: CDR1 SGHTA, CDR2 FQGNSA. This CDR3 spans 16 amino acids. With 0 bases removed from V and 4 bases from J, the gap between germline ends came to 15 bases. CDR3 DNA: TGTGCCAGCAGCTTAGCAGAGCAGGGGTTAGGCTATGGCTACACCTTC. Translated, it gives CASSLAEQGLGYGYTF.

This clonotype was seen more than once but under ten times. V and J are TRBV6-6 and TRBJ2-7; D unclear. Germline CDR1 reads MNHNY; CDR2 reads SVGAGI (reference sequence). This CDR3 contains 13 residues. Between the trimmed V and J ends, which lost 2 bases and 3 bases, there was a span of 8 bases. The CDR3 region is CASSYAKVYEQYF. DNA for the CDR3: TGTGCCAGCAGTTACGCCAAAGTCTACGAGCAGTACTTC.

This sequence joins TRBV29-1 and TRBJ1-2; D is unresolved. Trimming shortened V by 4 bases and J by 4 bases, and 19 bases separated the two germline ends. CDR1 is SQVTM and CDR2 is ANQGSEA in the germline V gene. The CDR3 loop spans 15 amino acids. DNA of the CDR3: TGCAGCGTTGGCCCAGAATTGGAGTTCCCCTATGGCTACACCTTC. Its translation is CSVGPELEFPYGYTF.

The chain has TRBV3-1 and TRBJ2-7; TRBD2 agrees at 8 bases. CDR1 is LGHDT, CDR2 YNNKEL, per germline (reference sequence). There are 15 residues in the CDR3. The trim removed 0 bases at V and 5 bases at J, leaving 6 bases unmatched. In nucleotides, the CDR3 is TGTGCCAGCAGCCAAGATCGGGGGGGAAGCGACGAGCAGTACTTC. Encoded protein: CASSQDRGGSDEQYF.

This clonotype was observed a handful of times. The chain carries TRBV29-1 and TRBJ1-5, with 8 bases fitting TRBD1. This CDR3 is built from 14 residues. V shed 6 bases and J 3 bases; nucleotides not matched to a gene: 7. Looked up from germline, CDR1 is SQVTM and CDR2 is ANQGSEA. CDR3 sequence (DNA): TGCAGCGTCTCAAACAGGGGGGCCAATCAGCCCCAGCATTTT. It yields the protein CSVSNRGANQPQHF.

In its sample, this clonotype was seen a few times. The V gene is TRBV6-2 or TRBV6-3, the J gene TRBJ2-5, with D perhaps TRBD1 or TRBD2 (5 bases each). The J call may be wrong; the DNA end is better matched by TRBJ2-7. This CDR3 has 15 amino acids. Germline V gene data show CDR1 as MNHEY and CDR2 as SVGEGT. CDR3 in amino acids: CASNQPGAELYEQYF. For the CDR3, the DNA is TGTGCCAGCAACCAACCCGGGGCAGAACTATACGAGCAGTACTTC.

The J gene is TRBJ2-5, the V gene TRBV28; 8 bases line up with TRBD2. Per germline, CDR1 MDHEN and CDR2 SYDVKM. The CDR3 is 16 amino acids. V trimming: 2 bases; J trimming: 1 base; junction bases outside the gene matches: 6. This CDR3 is CASSLTGGDPQETQYF. DNA for the CDR3: TGTGCCAGCAGTTTAACGGGGGGGGACCCCCAAGAGACCCAGTACTTC.

The chain employs TRBV4-3 and TRBJ2-5; tentative D call: TRBD1 (6 bases). The end of the DNA is better explained by TRBJ2-7, so the J call may be wrong. CDR3 length equals 14 residues. The germline V gene has CDR1 LGHNA and CDR2 YSLEER. The CDR3 here is CASSHDRSSYEQYF. Here the CDR3 DNA reads TGCGCCAGCAGCCACGACAGGAGCTCCTACGAGCAGTACTTC.

The count of this clonotype is one. V gene TRBV12-3 or TRBV12-4 combines with J gene TRBJ2-3; a weak D match, TRBD1 (6 bases). The CDR3 contains 14 residues. V lost 3 bases, J lost 5 bases, and 12 bases lay in between. CDR3 nucleotides: TGTGCCAGCAGTTTTAGACAGGCCGAAGATACGCAGTATTTT. It translates to CASSFRQAEDTQYF.

This sequence joins TRBV20-1 and TRBJ2-4; D may match TRBD1 or TRBD2 (5 bases each). V was trimmed by 8 bases and J by 4 bases, leaving 21 bases between them. This CDR3 contains 15 residues. Germline V gene lookup returns CDR1 DFQATT and CDR2 SNEGSKA (reference sequence). CDR3 loop: CSPEGTGQLKNIQYF. The DNA for the CDR3 is TGCAGTCCCGAAGGGACGGGGCAGTTGAAAAACATTCAGTACTTC.

This clonotype was counted a few times. J is TRBJ2-1 and V is TRBV6-1; the match to TRBD2 covers 10 bases. J lost 1 base, V lost 6 bases, and 6 bases had no gene match. The CDR3 runs 16 residues. CDR1 is MNHNS and CDR2 is SASEGT in the germline V gene. CDR3 sequence (DNA): TGTGCCAGCAGCCCCGGACTAGCGGCATCCTACAATGAGCAGTTCTTC. This sequence encodes CASSPGLAASYNEQFF.

This clonotype was seen a handful of times. The rearrangement links TRBV12-3 or TRBV12-4 to TRBJ1-5, with D hard to call. This CDR3 is 12 amino acids long. The V end lost 1 base, the J end lost 5 bases, and 3 bases lay between the germline ends. For the CDR3, the DNA is TGTGCCAGCAGTTTAGGGCATCAGCCCCAGCATTTT. It specifies CASSLGHQPQHF.

The J gene is TRBJ2-7, the V gene TRBV28; D is ambiguous. V lost 4 bases, J lost 3 bases, and 10 bases lay in between. CDR1 and CDR2 (germline): MDHEN, SYDVKM. The CDR3 spans 13 residues. CDR3: CASSSPDGYEQYF. The CDR3 DNA reads TGTGCCAGCAGTTCGCCAGACGGCTACGAGCAGTACTTC.

The table lists this clonotype with a few counts. The V gene is TRBV6-2 or TRBV6-3, the J gene TRBJ2-1; possible D gene TRBD2, 5 bases. The CDR3 totals 15 residues. The ends were cut back, 6 bases at V and 2 bases at J, with 14 bases in the middle. Germline assignment: CDR1 MNHEY and CDR2 SVGEGT. DNA of the CDR3: TGTGCCAGCAGGACGGTATTGAGGGCCTACAATGAGCAGTTCTTC. Protein sequence: CASRTVLRAYNEQFF.

The rearrangement joins TRBV12-3 or TRBV12-4 to TRBJ2-2; weak D call: TRBD1 (6 bases). Trimming stripped 3 bases from V and 0 bases from J, with 23 bases between. CDR3 length: 20 amino acids. CDR3 region: CASSFVLADRRPSNTGELFF. CDR3 DNA: TGTGCCAGCAGTTTCGTCCTCGCGGACAGACGTCCTTCGAACACCGGGGAGCTGTTTTTT.

The chain is built from TRBV13 and TRBJ1-1; D unresolved. Trimming took 5 bases from V and 5 from J, leaving 12 bases between them. From germline, CDR1 is PRHDT and CDR2 FYEKMQ (reference sequence). The CDR3 is 13 amino acids. CDR3 sequence: CASSPTRITEAFF. The CDR3 nucleotides are TGTGCCAGCAGCCCCACTCGGATAACTGAAGCTTTCTTT.

The chain uses TRBV25-1 and TRBJ2-1, with D uncertain. The J call is doubtful: the DNA matches TRBJ2-5 better. The CDR3 is 11 residues long. Germline lookup yields CDR1 MGHDK and CDR2 SYGVNS. The CDR3 loop reads CASSELFAQYF. DNA of the CDR3: TGTGCCAGCAGTGAGCTGTTTGCCCAGTACTTC.

This clonotype was found a few times. J is TRBJ2-4 and V is TRBV28; 7 bases agree with TRBD2. Germline CDR1 reads MDHEN; CDR2 reads SYDVKM. Trimming took 8 bases from V and 7 from J; bases not matched to a gene: 8. CDR3 length equals 13 residues. As DNA, the CDR3 is TGTGCCAGCTGGGGAGGGCTTGGTAACATTCAGTACTTC. Amino acid sequence: CASWGGLGNIQYF. Full variable domain (outside the CDR3, taken from reference TRBV28 and TRBJ2-4): DVKVTQSSRYLVKRTGEKVFLECVQDMDHENMFWYRQDPGLGLRLIYFSYDVKMKEKGDIPEGYSVSREKKERFSLILESASTNQTSMYLCASWGGLGNIQYFGAGTRLSVL.

This clonotype was counted between two and nine times. This CDR3 fails to terminate in the conserved phenylalanine or tryptophan, so it likely reflects a read error. The chain has TRBV18 and TRBJ1-2; D uncertain. Germline-derived CDR1 and CDR2 are KGHSH and LQKENI. The CDR3 is 13 amino acids. V was pared by 3 bases and J by 5 bases, with 10 bases between. The CDR3 reads CASSPGMEYGYTL. The CDR3 nucleotides are TGTGCCAGCTCACCGGGAATGGAGTATGGCTACACCCTC.

This clonotype was observed a handful of times. The V call is TRBV29-1, the J call TRBJ2-7, with 7 positions matching TRBD1. The germline gives CDR1 SQVTM, CDR2 ANQGSEA. The CDR3 is 13 residues long. Trimming at V came to 2 bases and at J to 7 bases, leaving 8 bases not matched to a gene. The CDR3 coding sequence is TGCAGCGTTGAAAAGACAGGGTTCGGGGAGCAGTACTTC. This gives the protein CSVEKTGFGEQYF.

V gene TRBV7-2 combines with J gene TRBJ2-7; D perhaps matches TRBD1 (5 bases). Germline CDR1 and CDR2: SGHTA and FQGNSA. The germline V and J ends were trimmed by 5 bases and 8 bases, with 16 bases remaining between them. This CDR3 has 13 amino acids. CDR3 loop: CASSPTLDRKQYF. The DNA for the CDR3 is TGTGCCAGCAGCCCCACCCTAGACAGAAAGCAGTACTTC.

This clonotype was seen more than once but under ten times. The rearrangement links TRBV7-9 to TRBJ1-5, with 10 nucleotides matching TRBD1. The V segment lost 4 bases and the J segment 5 bases; nucleotides outside the gene matches: 5. There are 15 residues in the CDR3. Germline V gene data show CDR1 as SEHNR and CDR2 as FQNEAQ (reference sequence). CDR3 sequence reads: CASSSAGTGDQPQHF. The CDR3 DNA is TGTGCCAGCAGCTCGGCGGGGACAGGGGATCAGCCCCAGCATTTT.